Below, one TCR beta chain is given with its context. At the DNA level, this CDR3 is encoded by other sequences in the same sample as well. The assay ran at deep level. Clones were sequenced by immunoSEQ multiplex PCR, and TCRdb holds only the in-frame ones, with some missing. This table holds approximately 330,000 clones, less than 75% found once. CDR1 and CDR2 (germline): MNHNS, SASEGT. The length of the CDR3 is 14 residues. V lost 4 bases to trimming and J lost 2 bases, with 8 bases between them. This entry belongs to a study of shared clonotypes between healthy human individuals. Whole-study context: CD4 naive and memory got three plates each, CD8 naive two, CD8 memory one.

V and J are TRBV6-1 and TRBJ1-4, with a tentative D call TRBD1 (5 bases). The clonotype was recovered from a man aged 25-45 years in good health. Sequencing was done on a sample of memory CD4+ T cells sorted from blood. Subset defined: CD45RA-negative fraction. Here the CDR3 DNA reads TGTGCCAGCAGTGCCGGGGGTACTAATGAAAAACTGTTTTTT. As protein: CASSAGGTNEKLFF.